This record looks at one T cell receptor beta chain sequence and its context. Its antigen remains unknown. This sample stems from a study of T cell responses to AZD1222 COVID-19 vaccine. Study observations and caveats: Sampled repertoires all dated from after the peak T cell response. Females made up more of the donors, who were largely white British, and clonal diversity may have come out too low. Seropositive status at baseline applied to only five or six AZD1222 recipients.

The method was immunoSEQ multiplex PCR; TCRdb's version includes in-frame clones alone and lacks a portion of them. The sample carries around 100,000 clones, 80% to 90% recorded once. J was trimmed by 6 bases and V by 7 bases; bases with no gene match: 5. The CDR3 is made up of 13 amino acids. Germline V gives CDR1 SGHAT, CDR2 FQNNGV. The sequencing here drew on peripheral blood, taken on day 0 of MenACWY control vaccination. The origin of this receptor is an adult in good health. The chain joins TRBV11-2 to TRBJ2-1; TRBD2 aligns across 8 bases. DNA for the CDR3: TGTGCCAGCACCGATGGACTAGCCAATGAGCAGTTCTTC. Its protein is CASTDGLANEQFF.